This is a list of T cell receptor beta chains from one sample in a study of blood T cell repertoires in COVID-19. TCRdb keeps only in-frame clones here, not all; method: immunoSEQ multiplex PCR. This table has 200,000 to 250,000 clones, 86% appearing once. Sequencing used PBMCs or T cells enriched from blood (not recorded which). The receptor source for this set is a woman in her forties or fifties who had recovered from COVID-19. Both conserved end residues are part of each CDR3. A D gene is named only where the DNA matches it firmly. Not every row has a clone size; where given, it reads once, few, many or a size class.

j_call v_call clone_size d_call cdr3_nt cdr3_aa
TRBJ2-3 TRBV6-5 - TRBD2 TGTGCCACCCGGGGGGGCACAGATACGCAGTATTTT CATRGGTDTQYF
TRBJ1-1 TRBV19 - - TGTGCCAGTAGCTTAACAGGGTCGGTCCCCACTGAAGCTTTCTTT CASSLTGSVPTEAFF
TRBJ2-3 TRBV6-5 - TRBD2 TGTGCCAGCAGTTACCGTCGAAGCGGGGGGACAGATACGCAGTATTTT CASSYRRSGGTDTQYF
TRBJ1-5 TRBV7-8 - - TGTGCCAGCAGCACCAGGGCAGGATATAGCAATCAGCCCCAGCATTTT CASSTRAGYSNQPQHF
TRBJ1-1 TRBV18 - TRBD1 TGTGCCAGCGAAAACAGGGGGTTGAACACTGAAGCTTTCTTT CASENRGLNTEAFF
TRBJ1-5 TRBV27 - - TGTGCCAGCAGTTTACAACAGTTTGAAAGGAGCAATCAGCCCCAGCATTTT CASSLQQFERSNQPQHF
TRBJ1-1 TRBV2 few - TGTGCCAGCAGCCTAATGAACACTGAAGCTTTCTTT CASSLMNTEAFF
TRBJ1-1 TRBV6-5 - TRBD1 TGTGCCAGCAGTAGAGACAGGGTCACTGAAGCTTTCTTT CASSRDRVTEAFF
TRBJ2-7 TRBV27 - TRBD2 TGTGCCAGCAGTTTATCTAGACTAGCGACCGTCTACGAGCAGTACTTC CASSLSRLATVYEQYF
TRBJ2-7 TRBV3-1/TRBV3-2 - TRBD2 TGTGCCAGCAGCCAAGCAAGCGGGAGGGCGGGGGAGCAGTACTTC CASSQASGRAGEQYF
TRBJ1-4 TRBV5-1 - - TGCGCCAGCAGCCGGGACAATAATGAAAAACTGTTTTTT CASSRDNNEKLFF
TRBJ2-7 TRBV2 - - TGTGCCAGCAGACAGGGACGGGACGAGCAGTACTTC CASRQGRDEQYF
TRBJ2-2 TRBV6-2/TRBV6-3 - TRBD2 TGTGCCAGCAGTTACTCGTTGTCTAGCGGGAGTGCAGGCAGCACCGGGGAGCTGTTTTTT CASSYSLSSGSAGSTGELFF